One sample yielded the 17 T cell receptor beta chains listed below, sequenced in a study of PD-L1 blockade in urothelial cancer. Only in-frame clones appear in the TCRdb table, and some are missing; sequencing was by immunoSEQ multiplex PCR. This table has 70,000 to 85,000 clones, approximately 81% appearing once. This sample comprised PBMCs, obtained around atezolizumab (anti-PD-L1) treatment. The receptors derive from a man aged 65-85 years with urothelial cancer.

The chain has TRBV18 and TRBJ2-1; 9 bases are shared with TRBD2. Trimming at V came to 5 bases and at J to 6 bases, leaving 2 bases not matched to a gene. Germline V gene lookup returns CDR1 KGHSH and CDR2 LQKENI. There are 13 residues in the CDR3. The DNA of the CDR3 is TGTGCCAGCTCAGATAGCGGGGGCAATGAGCAGTTCTTC. Translating it yields CASSDSGGNEQFF. Full variable domain (remainder filled in from reference TRBV18 and TRBJ2-1): NAGVMQNPRHLVRRRGQEARLRCSPMKGHSHVYWYRQLPEEGLKFMVYLQKENIIDESGMPKERFSAEFPKEGPSILRIQQVVRGDSAAYFCASSDSGGNEQFFGPGTRLTVL.

This rearrangement joins TRBV27 to TRBJ1-4, with TRBD1 matching 7 bases. V was pared by 5 bases and J by 7 bases, with 7 bases of the junction left unmatched. This CDR3 spans 14 amino acids. Germline values: CDR1 MNHEY, CDR2 SMNVEV (reference sequence). CDR3 sequence: CASSPGGRGEKLFF. The CDR3 bases are TGTGCCAGCAGTCCAGGGGGGAGAGGTGAAAAACTGTTTTTT.

This rearrangement joins TRBV28 to TRBJ2-3, with TRBD1 identical over 7 bases. The CDR3 loop spans 14 amino acids. The V segment lost 6 bases and the J segment 5 bases; nucleotides outside the gene matches: 8. Germline V gives CDR1 MDHEN, CDR2 SYDVKM. In DNA, the CDR3 is TGTGCCAGCAGCAAGCGGACAGGACTAGATACGCAGTATTTT. It yields the protein CASSKRTGLDTQYF.

This sequence joins TRBV28 and TRBJ2-6; 8 nucleotides match TRBD1. Germline CDR1 MDHEN, CDR2 SYDVKM. This CDR3 is 18 amino acids long. V lost 6 bases to trimming and J lost 3 bases; unmatched junction nucleotides: 13. The CDR3 nucleotides read TGTGCCAGCAGCTCATGGCAGGGGGCGGGTGGTGGGGCCAACGTCCTGACTTTC. It specifies CASSSWQGAGGGANVLTF.

CDR3 in DNA: TGTGCCAGCAGTTACTCGTGGCGGGACGAAAAACTGTTTTTT. The encoded protein is CASSYSWRDEKLFF. The chain carries TRBV6-5 and TRBJ1-4; weak D call: TRBD1 (5 bases). The V gene lost 0 bases and the J gene lost 8 bases, with 10 bases spanning the gap. Germline CDR1 is MNHEY and CDR2 is SVGAGI. The CDR3 extends over 14 amino acids.

The genes are TRBV2 and TRBJ2-1; the D gene is possibly TRBD2 (6 bases). The germline V gene encodes CDR1 SNHLY and CDR2 FYNNEI. This CDR3 is 13 amino acids long. Trimming removed 6 bases from V and 8 bases from J, with 14 bases in between. The CDR3 bases are TGTGCCAGCAGCCGACGAACTAGCTATGAGCAGTTCTTC. It codes for CASSRRTSYEQFF.

V gene TRBV14 combines with J gene TRBJ1-2; TRBD1 matches 7 bases. Per the germline V gene, CDR1 is SGHDN and CDR2 is FVKESK. The CDR3 sequence is 13 residues long. V was pared by 4 bases and J by 4 bases, with 3 bases of the junction left unmatched. The CDR3 spells CASSPRQGYGYTF. Here the CDR3 DNA reads TGTGCCAGCAGCCCTCGACAGGGCTATGGCTACACCTTC.

As DNA, the CDR3 is TGTGCCAGCAGTTACTCCAGGCTAGCGGGTGGCGATACGCAGTATTTT. Translation gives CASSYSRLAGGDTQYF. The chain employs TRBV6-5 and TRBJ2-3, with 8 bases that match TRBD2. Germline V gene data show CDR1 as MNHEY and CDR2 as SVGAGI. The ends lost 0 bases at V and 6 bases at J; junction bases unmatched: 8. CDR3 length equals 16 residues.

The chain carries TRBV19 and TRBJ2-5; 11 nucleotides match TRBD1. CDR1 and CDR2 from the germline V gene are LNHDA and SQIVND (reference sequence). Trimming at V came to 6 bases and at J to 7 bases, leaving 7 bases not matched to a gene. The CDR3 spans 14 residues. The CDR3, as DNA: TGTGCCAGTAGGGACAGGGGGCACCTCGGGACCCAGTACTTC. Translated, it gives CASRDRGHLGTQYF.

This clone was counted a few times. This chain links TRBV11-2 with TRBJ2-1; 11 bases align to TRBD2. Germline-derived CDR1 and CDR2 are SGHAT and FQNNGV. J was trimmed by 7 bases and V by 5 bases; bases with no gene match: 10. CDR3 length: 16 amino acids. The CDR3 nucleotides read TGTGCCAGCAGCCCGCTAGCGGGAGGTTACGGGAATGAGCAGTTCTTC. It yields the protein CASSPLAGGYGNEQFF. Full variable domain (missing parts from reference TRBV11-2 and TRBJ2-1): EAGVAQSPRYKIIEKRQSVAFWCNPISGHATLYWYQQILGQGPKLLIQFQNNGVVDDSQLPKDRFSAERLKGVDSTLKIQPAKLEDSAVYLCASSPLAGGYGNEQFFGPGTRLTVL.

The V and J genes are TRBV29-1 and TRBJ2-7, with D unclear. Germline CDR1 is SQVTM and CDR2 is ANQGSEA. Trimming pared 5 bases from V and 0 bases from J, leaving 8 bases between. The CDR3 is 12 amino acids. The CDR3 loop reads CSVTTVSYEQYF. CDR3 coding DNA: TGCAGCGTTACGACTGTCTCCTACGAGCAGTACTTC.

The rearrangement links TRBV2 to TRBJ2-2; the match to TRBD2 covers 7 bases. This CDR3 spans 15 amino acids. V shed 2 bases, J shed 4 bases, and the junction held 4 bases outside the gene matches. Germline lookup yields CDR1 SNHLY and CDR2 FYNNEI. CDR3: CASSELRGSTGELFF. CDR3 DNA: TGTGCCAGCAGTGAATTACGCGGGAGCACCGGGGAGCTGTTTTTT.

V is TRBV9 and J is TRBJ1-2, with 7 bases identical to TRBD1. The V segment lost 3 bases and the J segment 4 bases; nucleotides outside the gene matches: 9. This CDR3 region has 15 residues. Germline CDR1 reads SGDLS; CDR2 reads YYNGEE. The CDR3 spells CASSAHDREGYGYTF. For the CDR3, the DNA is TGTGCCAGCAGCGCCCATGACAGGGAAGGCTATGGCTACACCTTC.

The rearrangement uses TRBV5-1 and TRBJ2-7; 7 bases line up with TRBD1. The V gene's germline CDR1 is SGHRS and CDR2 YFSETQ. The CDR3 has 16 residues. The V and J ends lost 3 bases and 5 bases, in that order; junction bases with no gene match: 14. CDR3 nucleotide sequence: TGCGCCAGCAGCTCAGCACTGGGGACAGCCGCCGACGAGCAGTACTTC. Translation: CASSSALGTAADEQYF. Filled out from reference TRBV5-1 and TRBJ2-7, the complete variable domain reads KAGVTQTPRYLIKTRGQQVTLSCSPISGHRSVSWYQQTPGQGLQFLFEYFSETQRNKGNFPGRFSGRQFSNSRSEMNVSTLELGDSALYLCASSSALGTAADEQYFGPGTRLTVT.

This clone was observed a handful of times. V gene TRBV5-4 combines with J gene TRBJ2-3, with a weak D call TRBD1 (6 bases). V was trimmed by 3 bases and J by 2 bases, leaving 13 bases between them. This CDR3 is 15 amino acids long. Germline V gene sequence: CDR1 SGHNT, CDR2 YYREEE (reference sequence). As DNA, the CDR3 is TGTGCCAGCAGCTCCCCGGGACAACTCACAGATACGCAGTATTTT. Its translation: CASSSPGQLTDTQYF.

For this clone: Other DNA variants within this sample encode the same CDR3. The chain is built from TRBV28 and TRBJ2-4; D remains ambiguous. Per germline, CDR1 MDHEN and CDR2 SYDVKM. CDR3 size: 15 residues. V was cut by 6 bases and J by 0 bases, with 12 bases left in between. The CDR3 coding sequence is TGTGCCAGCAGATCATCAGGTTTAGCCAAAAACATTCAGTACTTC. This codes for CASRSSGLAKNIQYF.

For the CDR3, the DNA is TGTGCCAACAGGAGCGGGACTATCGGGGAGCTGTTTTTT. Protein: CANRSGTIGELFF. This chain connects TRBV25-1 to TRBJ2-2, with 7 bases lining up with TRBD2. Trimming took 10 bases from V and 7 from J; bases not matched to a gene: 9. Per the germline V gene, CDR1 is MGHDK and CDR2 is SYGVNS. The CDR3 is 13 residues long.